The clone carrying this TCR beta chain appeared a few times. Its specificity is unknown. This specimen comes from a study of blood T cells in healthy people across ages. Study conclusions and caveats: Versus aged donors, long-lived donors had higher diversity and more naive CD4+ cells. Diversity estimated from one million T cells was considered an underestimate.

Ranging in age from about 6 to 95, the donors were healthy Caucasian individuals from Russia. Each sample gave at least 6 million isolated PBMCs. This CDR3 region has 17 residues. With V trimmed by 0 bases and J by 6 bases, 10 bases remained unmatched. Germline V gene data show CDR1 as LGHDT and CDR2 as YNNKEL (reference sequence). Alongside a J-beta primer mix, a sample-barcoded 5' primer served in a second PCR lasting roughly 6 to 11 cycles. TCRdb processed the 5' RACE reads anew with MiXCR; each CDR3 protein has one entry. The sample has approximately 830,000 distinct CDR3 sequences, approximately 67% seen once.

Source material: blood. The V call is TRBV3-1, the J call TRBJ2-1; 8 bases are shared with TRBD1. The sequence was obtained from a man in his thirties or forties in good health. As DNA, the CDR3 is TGTGCCAGCAGCCAAGATGTGGGGCAGGGGGCGGTCAATGAGCAGTTCTTC. Its protein is CASSQDVGQGAVNEQFF.